These T cell receptor beta chains were read from a single sample in a study of blood T cells in healthy people across ages. TCRdb re-called the 5' RACE reads with MiXCR, one entry per CDR3 protein. The table includes 1.8 million or so distinct CDR3 sequences, around 40% detected once. Sequencing was carried out using blood. These receptors all come from a human donor in good health. Each CDR3 is given with its conserved first and last residue. Fields, in order: D gene, V gene, J gene, clone size, CDR3 protein, CDR3 DNA. D genes are given only for firm matches. Clone size, where shown, is once, few, many, or a class for clones that have expanded.

TRBD1	TRBV11-3	TRBJ1-2	-	CASSLKTGAFYGYTF	TGTGCCAGCAGCTTAAAGACAGGGGCGTTCTATGGCTACACCTTC
TRBD1	TRBV6-2/TRBV6-3	TRBJ2-1	-	CASSHGDSRLWFF	TGTGCCAGCAGCCACGGGGACAGTCGGTTGTGGTTCTTC
TRBD2	TRBV20-1	TRBJ2-1	few	CSASVITSGSNEQFF	TGCAGTGCTAGTGTTATTACTAGCGGGTCCAATGAGCAGTTCTTC
-	TRBV12-3/TRBV12-4	TRBJ2-3	once	CASMAGARARTDTQYF	TGTGCCAGCATGGCGGGGGCCAGAGCCCGGACAGATACGCAGTATTTT
-	TRBV5-1	TRBJ1-1	few	CASSFPQGSVNTEAFF	TGCGCCAGCAGCTTCCCACAGGGTTCGGTGAACACTGAAGCTTTCTTT
-	TRBV24-1	TRBJ2-5	-	CATSETDREGETQYF	TGTGCCACCAGTGAAACGGACAGGGAGGGTGAGACCCAGTACTTC
-	TRBV28	TRBJ2-7	few	CASREARGVQYF	TGTGCCAGCAGAGAGGCCAGGGGCGTGCAGTACTTC
TRBD1	TRBV7-2	TRBJ1-4	-	CASSFDRGRDTQFF	TGTGCCAGCAGCTTCGACAGGGGGCGAGATACGCAGTTTTTT
-	TRBV4-1	TRBJ2-5	few	CASSQGRAGQETQYF	TGCGCCAGCAGCCAAGGGAGGGCAGGACAAGAGACCCAGTACTTC
-	TRBV9	TRBJ1-1	-	CASSAQGENAEAFF	TGTGCCAGCAGCGCACAGGGAGAGAACGCTGAAGCTTTCTTT
-	TRBV20-1	TRBJ2-1	few	CSARDPSGVRSYNEQFF	TGCAGTGCTAGAGACCCTTCAGGGGTTCGCTCCTACAATGAGCAGTTCTTC
TRBD1	TRBV5-1	TRBJ1-2	few	CASSLELEGAYGYTF	TGCGCCAGCAGCCTGGAATTGGAGGGGGCTTATGGCTACACCTTC
-	TRBV6-2/TRBV6-3	TRBJ2-7	few	CASSYSNQPYEQYF	TGTGCCAGCAGTTACTCGAACCAGCCCTACGAGCAGTACTTC
TRBD2	TRBV7-2	TRBJ2-1	-	CASSLAPGGAGHNEQFF	TGTGCCAGCAGCTTAGCTCCCGGGGGGGCTGGCCACAATGAGCAGTTCTTC
TRBD2	TRBV7-2	TRBJ2-5	-	CASSFLAGGIQEAQYF	TGTGCCAGCAGCTTTCTTGCGGGGGGTATCCAAGAGGCCCAGTACTTC
-	TRBV13	TRBJ1-2	-	CASRLRGDRANYGYTF	TGTGCCAGCCGCCTCCGGGGAGACCGAGCTAACTATGGCTACACCTTC
-	TRBV9	TRBJ2-7	few	CASSVVGEPSSDEQYF	TGTGCCAGCAGCGTAGTTGGCGAACCATCGAGCGACGAGCAGTACTTC
TRBD2	TRBV11-3	TRBJ2-3	-	CASSLDRGGAADTQYF	TGTGCCAGCAGCTTAGATCGGGGGGGGGCCGCAGATACGCAGTATTTT
TRBD1	TRBV27	TRBJ2-5	-	CASSGTGDREYF	TGTGCCAGCAGCGGGACAGGGGACCGTGAGTACTTC
TRBD1	TRBV13	TRBJ1-1	few	CASSMGQGFGTEAFF	TGTGCCAGCAGCATGGGACAGGGTTTTGGCACTGAAGCTTTCTTT
-	TRBV4-3	TRBJ2-3	-	CASSQDVSTSRPQDTQYF	TGCGCCAGCAGCCAAGACGTCTCGACCTCCCGGCCACAGGATACGCAGTATTTT
-	TRBV20-1	TRBJ2-1	few	CSAIGPWGFQSNEQFF	TGCAGTGCTATCGGGCCGTGGGGCTTTCAGTCAAATGAGCAGTTCTTC
-	TRBV25-1	TRBJ1-2	-	CASSEYEDRTAYGYTF	TGTGCCAGCAGTGAATACGAGGACCGAACCGCCTATGGCTACACCTTC
TRBD2	TRBV6-2/TRBV6-3	TRBJ2-7	few	CASRPLAVSYEQYF	TGTGCCAGCAGACCACTAGCGGTGAGCTACGAGCAGTACTTC
-	TRBV5-1	TRBJ2-1	-	CASSLAGIDEQFF	TGCGCCAGCAGCTTGGCAGGGATTGATGAGCAGTTCTTC
-	TRBV7-2	TRBJ2-5	-	CASSAGQFSETQYF	TGTGCCAGCAGCGCCGGACAGTTTTCGGAGACCCAGTACTTC
-	TRBV6-5	TRBJ2-7	-	CASSYSSGLLVNEQYF	TGTGCCAGCAGTTACTCTTCCGGACTGTTGGTAAACGAGCAGTACTTC
TRBD2	TRBV4-2	TRBJ2-1	few	CASSQDSASGEINEQFF	TGTGCCAGCAGCCAAGACTCAGCCAGCGGGGAAATCAATGAGCAGTTCTTC
-	TRBV2	TRBJ1-6	few	CARTGSRNSPLHF	TGTGCCAGAACAGGATCACGGAATTCACCCCTCCACTTT
-	TRBV5-1	TRBJ1-2	few	CASSFRSGTPTLAYGYTF	TGCGCCAGCAGCTTCCGATCTGGGACACCGACCCTCGCTTATGGCTACACCTTC
-	TRBV4-1	TRBJ2-5	few	CASSQEGGTPPETQYF	TGCGCCAGCAGCCAAGAGGGCGGGACACCCCCGGAGACCCAGTACTTC
TRBD2	TRBV20-1	TRBJ2-1	-	CSAIKRGDYNEQFF	TGCAGTGCTATAAAGCGGGGGGACTACAATGAGCAGTTCTTC
TRBD1	TRBV9	TRBJ1-2	once	CASSAPPGQGTYGYTF	TGTGCCAGCAGCGCCCCTCCGGGACAGGGGACCTATGGCTACACCTTC
-	TRBV29-1	TRBJ2-2	-	CSVGGGVFTGGLFF	TGCAGCGTTGGAGGGGGGGTATTTACCGGGGGGCTGTTTTTT
-	TRBV7-9	TRBJ2-3	few	CASSLGGGVSSTDTQYF	TGTGCCAGCAGCTTAGGCGGAGGGGTCTCTAGCACAGATACGCAGTATTTT
-	TRBV12-3/TRBV12-4	TRBJ1-4	-	CASASNRVDEKLFF	TGTGCCAGCGCCTCCAATAGGGTGGATGAAAAACTGTTTTTT
-	TRBV7-2	TRBJ1-6	few	CASRPDASPLHF	TGTGCCAGCAGACCCGATGCTTCACCCCTCCACTTT
-	TRBV4-2	TRBJ2-1	few	CASSQDGRVEQFF	TGTGCCAGCAGCCAAGACGGCAGGGTTGAGCAGTTCTTC
-	TRBV3-1	TRBJ1-6	-	CASSQIQGRNSPLHF	TGTGCCAGCAGCCAGATACAGGGAAGGAATTCACCCCTCCACTTT
-	TRBV6-1	TRBJ1-2	few	CASSEGLGGGYTF	TGTGCCAGCAGTGAAGGATTGGGGGGTGGCTACACCTTC
-	TRBV2	TRBJ1-1	-	CASSFGSLNTEAFF	TGTGCCAGCAGTTTCGGCAGCCTAAACACTGAAGCTTTCTTT
-	TRBV7-7	TRBJ2-5	few	CASSAGTISYQETQYF	TGTGCCAGCAGCGCAGGGACAATCTCCTACCAAGAGACCCAGTACTTC
-	TRBV5-1	TRBJ2-1	-	CASVGWYNEQFF	TGCGCCAGCGTGGGGTGGTACAATGAGCAGTTCTTC
-	TRBV7-9	TRBJ2-5	few	CASSSGERETQYF	TGTGCCAGCAGCTCAGGGGAACGGGAGACCCAGTACTTC
TRBD1	TRBV20-1	TRBJ2-5	-	CSGVSADRPDETQYF	TGCAGTGGGGTGTCGGCGGACAGGCCCGATGAGACCCAGTACTTC
-	TRBV9	TRBJ2-1	-	CASSVEERNGHEGRRDNGQFF	TGTGCCAGCAGCGTAGAGGAAAGGAACGGTCATGAGGGCAGACGAGACAATGGGCAGTTCTTC
-	TRBV5-1	TRBJ2-1	-	CASRNSDSYNEQFF	TGCGCCAGCAGAAATTCGGACTCCTACAATGAGCAGTTCTTC
-	TRBV12-3/TRBV12-4	TRBJ2-3	few	CASSFRDINTQYF	TGTGCCAGCAGTTTCCGGGACATAAATACGCAGTATTTT
TRBD1	TRBV2	TRBJ2-1	few	CASSIEGGSEQFF	TGTGCCAGCAGTATTGAAGGGGGCAGTGAGCAGTTCTTC
-	TRBV15	TRBJ2-1	-	CATSRDIALRVQDEQFF	TGTGCCACCAGCAGAGATATCGCGTTGCGAGTTCAGGATGAGCAGTTCTTC
-	TRBV3-1	TRBJ2-7	few	CASSQVNEQYF	TGTGCCAGCAGCCAAGTCAACGAGCAGTACTTC
TRBD1	TRBV4-1	TRBJ1-4	few	CASSRTTGANEKLFF	TGCGCCAGCAGCCGCACGACAGGGGCTAATGAAAAACTGTTTTTT
-	TRBV7-9	TRBJ1-4	-	CASSLVPPGYNEKLFF	TGTGCCAGCAGCTTAGTCCCTCCAGGGTATAATGAAAAACTGTTTTTT
TRBD1	TRBV3-1	TRBJ2-7	few	CASSQGQGLSYEQYF	TGTGCCAGCAGCCAGGGACAGGGACTCTCCTACGAGCAGTACTTC
TRBD2	TRBV29-1	TRBJ2-3	-	CSVEKGPAGGTAQYF	TGCAGCGTTGAAAAGGGACCAGCGGGGGGGACTGCGCAGTATTTT